This is a list of T cell receptor beta chains from one sample in a study of early T cells in non-severe SARS-CoV-2 infection. TCRdb re-called the 5' RACE reads with MiXCR, one entry per CDR3 protein. The sample consists of about 77,000 distinct CDR3 sequences, about a sixth of them appearing once. The sequencing input was whole blood. The receptors come from an adult who was a healthcare worker with PCR-confirmed SARS-CoV-2 infection or an uninfected control (not recorded which). CDR3s include the opening cysteine and the closing phenylalanine or tryptophan. The D gene is left open where the match is weak. Size is omitted from some rows. Given values are once, few, many or a class for expanded clones.

CDR3 DNA	CDR3 protein	V gene	J gene	D gene	clone size
TGTGCCAGCTCACCCCGGGGGGAGACCTACGAGCAGTACTTC	CASSPRGETYEQYF	TRBV18	TRBJ2-7	TRBD2	few
TGTGCCAGCAGCTTATCCATGACTAGCGGGGGCACAGATACGCAGTATTTT	CASSLSMTSGGTDTQYF	TRBV11-2	TRBJ2-3	TRBD2	few
TGTGCCAGCAGCTTGGGACGAAGATACCAAGAGACCCAGTACTTC	CASSLGRRYQETQYF	TRBV5-8	TRBJ2-5	.	.
TGTGCCAGTAGTATAGACGTGAACACTGAAGCTTTCTTT	CASSIDVNTEAFF	TRBV19	TRBJ1-1	.	few
TGTGCCAGCAGCCCGGGACTACTCTCCTACAATGAGCAGTTCTTC	CASSPGLLSYNEQFF	TRBV7-9	TRBJ2-1	TRBD2	.
TGTGCCATCCGGGATGGGGGGCACGAGCAGTACTTC	CAIRDGGHEQYF	TRBV10-3	TRBJ2-7	.	.
TGTGCCAGTAAGGGGGGGAGGGCCGGAAATGAGCAGTTCTTC	CASKGGRAGNEQFF	TRBV19	TRBJ2-1	.	few
TGCAGCGTTGGGGGGGACAAGGTAACTGAAGCTTTCTTT	CSVGGDKVTEAFF	TRBV29-1	TRBJ1-1	.	few
TGCAGCGTTGGCTCAGGGGCCCTGAACACTGAAGCTTTCTTT	CSVGSGALNTEAFF	TRBV29-1	TRBJ1-1	.	few
TGTGCCAGCAGTTTAGGACCAGGGGTCGGTCCCGAGCAGTACTTC	CASSLGPGVGPEQYF	TRBV12-3/TRBV12-4	TRBJ2-7	.	.
TGTGCTAGTGGTTTGACGGTAGCGGGGGATTACTCCTACAATGAGCAGTTCTTC	CASGLTVAGDYSYNEQFF	TRBV12-5	TRBJ2-1	TRBD2	.
TGCAGTGCTAGACCCACCGGGACAAATCAGCCCCAGCATTTT	CSARPTGTNQPQHF	TRBV20-1	TRBJ1-5	.	few
TGTGCCTGGACAGGGGACTTACTCTTCTCTGGGGCCAACGTCCTGACTTTC	CAWTGDLLFSGANVLTF	TRBV30	TRBJ2-6	.	.
TGTGCCATCAGGGCACAGTTGGGGAATGAAAAACTGTTTTTT	CAIRAQLGNEKLFF	TRBV10-3	TRBJ1-4	.	few
TGTGCCAGCAGCTCGGGACAGGGGCGAGGGATCCAGTACTTC	CASSSGQGRGIQYF	TRBV7-9	TRBJ2-5	TRBD1	.
TGCAGTGCTGCCACAGGGGGCGCGTGGTTTAGGACTGAAGCTTTCTTT	CSAATGGAWFRTEAFF	TRBV20-1	TRBJ1-1	TRBD1	.
TGTGCCACCAGTGGATGGGGACAGGGGAGGGATAGCGGGAGCATCGGGGAGCTGTTTTTT	CATSGWGQGRDSGSIGELFF	TRBV24-1	TRBJ2-2	.	.
TGTGCCAGCAGCATCACGGACAGGGGGACTAATGAAAAACTGTTTTTT	CASSITDRGTNEKLFF	TRBV5-6	TRBJ1-4	TRBD1	few
TGTGCCAGCAGTTTAAGTGGGGGCCCCTACGAGCAGTACTTC	CASSLSGGPYEQYF	TRBV12-3/TRBV12-4	TRBJ2-7	.	.
TGCAGTGCTAGAGCGGCAGCAGGCTCCTACAATGAGCAGTTCTTC	CSARAAAGSYNEQFF	TRBV20-1	TRBJ2-1	.	.
TGTGCCAGCAGCTTATCAGATGGTAATGAAAAACTGTTTTTT	CASSLSDGNEKLFF	TRBV7-9	TRBJ1-4	.	few
TGTGCCAGCAGCTTGGCCTACTATAGCAATCAGCCCCAGCATTTT	CASSLAYYSNQPQHF	TRBV5-4	TRBJ1-5	.	few
TGCGCCAGCAGCGGAACAGGGCTGAACACTGAAGCTTTCTTT	CASSGTGLNTEAFF	TRBV5-1	TRBJ1-1	.	few
TGCGCCACCGGTGGACCTACAGGGGACATGGGGACCCAGTACTTC	CATGGPTGDMGTQYF	TRBV10-2	TRBJ2-5	TRBD1	few
TGCGCCAGCAGCCAGACAGGTATGAACACTGAAGCTTTCTTT	CASSQTGMNTEAFF	TRBV10-2	TRBJ1-1	.	few
TGTGCCAGCAGTCTTCTTGCTAGCGGTAGCACAGATACGCAGTATTTT	CASSLLASGSTDTQYF	TRBV7-9	TRBJ2-3	TRBD2	few
TGTGCCAGCAGCCACGATGAAAACACCATATATTTT	CASSHDENTIYF	TRBV3-1	TRBJ1-3	.	.
TGTGCCAGCAGTGGACTAGCGGGACGATACACCGGGGAGCTGTTTTTT	CASSGLAGRYTGELFF	TRBV7-6	TRBJ2-2	TRBD2	.
TGTGCCAGCAGCTTAGGGCTAACAGGGGGCTATACTGAAGCTTTCTTT	CASSLGLTGGYTEAFF	TRBV7-6	TRBJ1-1	TRBD1	many
TGTGCCAGTACGGAGGGAGGCACAGATACGCAGTATTTT	CASTEGGTDTQYF	TRBV19	TRBJ2-3	.	few
TGTGCCAGGGGTCCCGGGGGGTGTCACCGCCAAGAGACCCAGTACTTC	CARGPGGCHRQETQYF	TRBV19	TRBJ2-5	TRBD2	.
TGTGCCACCAGCAGAGAGGGATCGGGAAGGTGGAATGAGCAGTTCTTC	CATSREGSGRWNEQFF	TRBV15	TRBJ2-1	.	.
TGTGCCAGCAGTCTACAGTCGCACCTCTCTGGGGCCAACGTCCTGACTTTC	CASSLQSHLSGANVLTF	TRBV27	TRBJ2-6	.	.
TGTGCCATCAGTGAAGACTTGAGAGAGCAGTACTTC	CAISEDLREQYF	TRBV10-3	TRBJ2-7	.	.
TGTGCCACGACTAGCGGAGGCTACGAGCAGTACTTC	CATTSGGYEQYF	TRBV6-1	TRBJ2-7	TRBD2	many
TGTGCCACCAATTCTCGCACCGGGGAGCTGTTTTTT	CATNSRTGELFF	TRBV27	TRBJ2-2	.	.
TGTGCCAGCATTCCTCCGTCGGTGGTTTCCTACGAGCAGTACTTC	CASIPPSVVSYEQYF	TRBV5-4	TRBJ2-7	.	few
TGTGCCAGCAGCTCCCGGGGTAGCGGGGTTCCCTTTGGGCAGTATTTT	CASSSRGSGVPFGQYF	TRBV7-2	TRBJ2-3	TRBD2	few
TGTGCCAGCAGTGGGGGGATGAGCAATCAGCCCCAGCATTTT	CASSGGMSNQPQHF	TRBV2	TRBJ1-5	.	.
TGTGCCAGCAGTTCGATAACAGGGTTCGGAAGCAATCAGCCCCAGCATTTT	CASSSITGFGSNQPQHF	TRBV27	TRBJ1-5	.	many
TGTGCCAGCCACGGTTGGAACACTGAAGCTTTCTTT	CASHGWNTEAFF	TRBV12-3/TRBV12-4	TRBJ1-1	.	few
TGTGCCAGCAGCCAAAAGGTGGACTCTACGAACACCGGGGAGCTGTTTTTT	CASSQKVDSTNTGELFF	TRBV4-2	TRBJ2-2	.	many
TGTGCCAGCAGCTTAGCAGGGGATTCTGAAGCTTTCTTT	CASSLAGDSEAFF	TRBV7-6	TRBJ1-1	.	once
TGTGCCAGCAGTTTAGAGGGACTAGCGGGGGCGCGTAAGAAAGAGACCCAGTACTTC	CASSLEGLAGARKKETQYF	TRBV12-3/TRBV12-4	TRBJ2-5	TRBD2	few
TGTGCCAGCAGTTACTCCCCGGGCCCACCCGGGGGCCCTAACTATGGCTACACCTTC	CASSYSPGPPGGPNYGYTF	TRBV6-5	TRBJ1-2	.	.